This T cell receptor (beta chain) derives from a study of Ad26.COV2.S vaccination and SARS-CoV-2 variants. Study-wide results and limits: Reported post-vaccination CD8+ and CD4+ T cell responses to spike showed substantial breadth.

Treatment meaning: approximately 18 received Ad26.COV2.S at low or high dose, single or two shots; about 5 received placebo; per-sample allocation not given. Day 63 after the first injection of vaccine or placebo was the sampling time. Generated by immunoSEQ multiplex PCR, the TCRdb table keeps only in-frame clones and is missing some. The sample lists about 350,000 clones, approximately 84% occurring once. Trimming took 1 base from V and 2 from J, leaving 8 bases between them. This CDR3 is 13 amino acids long. The germline CDR1 and CDR2 sequences are GTSNPN and SVGIG (reference sequence). Remarks on this clone: The antigen is not known.

Source: peripheral blood, taken in a trial of Ad26.COV2.S vaccine versus placebo. V usage is TRBV30 and J usage is TRBJ1-1; D ambiguous. The TCR originated in a person aged 18-60 years who received the Ad26.COV2.S COVID-19 vaccine or a placebo. In DNA, the CDR3 is TGTGCCTGGAGTGAAGGGTATAACACTGAAGCTTTCTTT. It encodes CAWSEGYNTEAFF.